This TCR beta chain was captured in a study of beta chain features in type 1 diabetes (dated by TCRdb to 2016 to 2019). As for the study more broadly: Mean age, gender distribution, total cell number and subset yield were not different between patients and healthy donors. A total of 107,917,701 sorted cells were examined across all samples, and RNA yield correlated strongly with the number of cells per subset. The study compared TCRB repertoires of sorted circulating CD4+ T cell subsets between recently diagnosed type 1 diabetes patients and matched healthy donors. Naive and central memory subsets were obtained from all 30 or so donors, but regulatory and stem cell-like memory subsets were isolated from only 8 patients and 8 healthy donors. The paper as a whole reports these results and caveats: A moderate but significant shortening of TCRB CDR3 length was observed in type 1 diabetes patients in all four CD4+ subsets. Because cDNA rather than genomic DNA was sequenced, highly expressing activated cells could have been over-represented, although no difference in activation and CD3 levels was found between groups. Because small numbers of individuals were included in the HLA sub-analyses, any influence of HLA type on TCRB rearrangement was left unresolved. PCR may preferentially amplify shorter templates, but because patient and control samples were amplified and corrected together, any resulting skew would affect both groups equally. Naive, central memory and regulatory TCRB repertoires appeared to be more similar among patients than among healthy donors. Fewer insertions and more nucleotide deletions at VDJ recombination sites were observed in patients with type 1 diabetes, implying thymic rearrangement abnormalities.

Each donor gave one peripheral blood draw, averaging roughly 100 mL, which was collected into heparinised tubes. Naive, central memory, regulatory and stem cell-like memory CD4+ T cells were sorted on a BD FACSAria II using a panel including CD45RO, CCR7, CD25, CD127, CD95 and CD27. All sorted populations exceeded 95% purity. PBMCs were isolated right away by Lymphoprep density gradient centrifugation and were stained directly, without culture. To minimize batch effects, samples were stained and sorted in pairs, one healthy donor with one patient per experiment. The V and J ends are trimmed by 3 bases and 8 bases, leaving 20 bases between them. Its CDR3 holds 15 amino acids, cysteine through phenylalanine. Left in the record is the CDR3 DNA by itself, 45 bases read in frame from the first base. Taken from the germline V gene, the CDR1 and CDR2 loops are SGDLS and YYNGEE. Turning to this clone: The clone's antigen remains unknown. Base quality data are lacking; no much larger clone is found one base away.

The High Capacity cDNA Reverse Transcription Kit was used to reverse transcribe all of the isolated RNA, meaning that expressed TCRB transcripts were what got sequenced. Deep immunoSEQ sequencing was performed on naive, central memory and regulatory T cell samples, with an average of roughly 3.5 million total reads per sample. Sorted cells were lysed in RLT buffer, and RNA was extracted using DNase-treated RNeasy Micro or Mini kits according to cell number. To prevent cross-contamination, every cell subset was processed on its own, while patient and healthy donor samples were processed together. TCRB sequences were amplified from cDNA with the immunoSEQ multiplex PCR, producing 87-bp fragments spanning the CDR3 region. Sequencing of the amplicons was done on the Illumina HiSeq platform. The original methods were these. Synthetic template baselines were used to correct PCR bias computationally, reads within Hamming distance 2 were collapsed together, and singletons that could not be merged were discarded. Reads were aligned against IMGT so that V, D and J genes, CDR3 length and insertions or deletions at six rearrangement sites could be assigned. Within each subset, clonotype counts were normalized to sorted cell number, and only after that were true diversity and Gini coefficients computed with the tcR R package. The overlap coefficient, calculated on TCRB nucleotide sequences, was used to quantify repertoire sharing. Out-of-frame TCRB sequences from naive cells were analyzed as a proxy for the pre-selection repertoire. TCRdb holds this immuneACCESS table with in-frame rearrangements only. Some clones are missing; in checked studies, unresolved V genes explain under half, and the rest has no known cause. V and J calls and clone size are as listed in that table; D and trimming were resolved from the DNA. This sample has approximately 260,000 clones in its table, and roughly 20% of those were observed once. The ten largest clones represent around 0.03% of the sample.

The TCR originated in a woman aged 40 to 50 with type 1 diabetes. Source material: naive CD4+ T cells from blood. Explained via the paper, the cell subset or site label denotes: true naive CD4+ T cells. The chain employs TRBV9 and TRBJ1-2; no D segment can be confidently identified. The CDR3 has the sequence CASSEGPRNREGYTF. The nucleotide sequence reads as follows: TGTGCCAGCAGCGAAGGACCCAGGAATCGGGAGGGCTACACCTTC.